Here is one T cell receptor beta chain with its context. This specimen belongs to a study of Graves' ophthalmopathy and Graves' hyperthyroidism. Germline V gene data show CDR1 as SEHNR and CDR2 as FQNEAQ (reference sequence). This CDR3 is 15 amino acids long. With V trimmed by 1 base and J by 3 bases, 6 bases remained unmatched. Amplification of the TCR beta CDR3 regions used RNA transcripts (as template). First-round RT-PCR used HTBI primers; second-round multiplex PCR followed. In TCRdb, the multiplex PCR reads were re-called with MiXCR into one record per CDR3 protein. This sample has over 500,000 distinct CDR3 sequences, with over 20% found just once.

The sequence was collected from a woman aged 18-29 years with stable Graves' hyperthyroidism. Some clones in this sample may be carry-over from other donors' samples. V is TRBV7-9 and J is TRBJ2-7, with 7 nucleotides matching TRBD2. Sequencing was performed on peripheral blood. CDR3 protein: CASSLEGGSVYEQYF. The CDR3 DNA reads TGTGCCAGCAGCTTAGAGGGCGGGAGCGTCTACGAGCAGTACTTC.